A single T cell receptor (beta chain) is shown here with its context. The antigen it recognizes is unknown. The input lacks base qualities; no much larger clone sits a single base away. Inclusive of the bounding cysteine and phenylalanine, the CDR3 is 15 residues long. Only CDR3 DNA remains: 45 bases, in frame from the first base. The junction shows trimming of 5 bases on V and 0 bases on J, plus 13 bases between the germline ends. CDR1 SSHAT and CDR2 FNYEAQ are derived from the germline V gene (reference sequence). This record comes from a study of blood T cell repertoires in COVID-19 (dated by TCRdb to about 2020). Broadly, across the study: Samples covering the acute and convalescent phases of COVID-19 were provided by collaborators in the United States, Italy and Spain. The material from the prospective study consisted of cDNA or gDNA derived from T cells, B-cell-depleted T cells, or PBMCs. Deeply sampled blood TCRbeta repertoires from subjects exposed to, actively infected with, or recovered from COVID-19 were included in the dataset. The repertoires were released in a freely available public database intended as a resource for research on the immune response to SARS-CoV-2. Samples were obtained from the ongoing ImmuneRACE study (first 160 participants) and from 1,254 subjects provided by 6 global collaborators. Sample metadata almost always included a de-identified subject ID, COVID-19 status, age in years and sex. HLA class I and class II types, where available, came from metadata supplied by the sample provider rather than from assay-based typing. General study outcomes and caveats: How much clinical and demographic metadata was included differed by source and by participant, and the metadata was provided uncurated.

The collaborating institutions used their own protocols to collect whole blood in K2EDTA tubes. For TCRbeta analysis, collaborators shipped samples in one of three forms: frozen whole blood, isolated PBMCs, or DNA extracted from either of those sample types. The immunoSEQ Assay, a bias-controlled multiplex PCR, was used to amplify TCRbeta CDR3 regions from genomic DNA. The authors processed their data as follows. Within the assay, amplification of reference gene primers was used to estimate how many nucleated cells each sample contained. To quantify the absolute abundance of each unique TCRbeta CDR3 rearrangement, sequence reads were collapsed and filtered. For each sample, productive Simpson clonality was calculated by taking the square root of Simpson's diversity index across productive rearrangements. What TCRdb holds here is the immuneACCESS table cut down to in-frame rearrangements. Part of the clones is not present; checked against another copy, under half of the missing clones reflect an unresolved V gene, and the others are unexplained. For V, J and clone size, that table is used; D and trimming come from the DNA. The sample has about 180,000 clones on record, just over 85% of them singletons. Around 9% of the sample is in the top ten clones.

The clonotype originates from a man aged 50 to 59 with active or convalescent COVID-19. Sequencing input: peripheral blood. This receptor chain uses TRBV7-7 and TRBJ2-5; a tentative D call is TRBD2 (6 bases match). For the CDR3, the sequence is CASSPGLSYQETQYF. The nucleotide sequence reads TGTGCCAGCAGCCCAGGACTATCCTACCAAGAGACCCAGTACTTC.